This note documents a single T cell receptor (beta chain) sequence. The data derive from a study of cytomegalovirus exposure and HLA in healthy donors. The CDR3 extends over 14 amino acids. V was clipped by 10 bases and J by 0 bases; unmatched bases: 9. CDR1 and CDR2 from the germline V gene are SNHLY and FYNNEI. The primer mix had 60 Vbeta and 13 Jbeta primers. Assay used: immunoSEQ multiplex PCR; TCRdb lists only in-frame clones, some missing. Among tens of thousands of clones listed, about 80% were seen once. The material sequenced was PBMCs. The clonotype was recovered from a woman aged 18-29 years in good health and CMV-seropositive. This sequence joins TRBV2 and TRBJ2-7; 7 positions match TRBD1. For the CDR3, the DNA is TGTGCCATCCGACTGGGACAGTTCTCCTACGAGCAGTACTTC. Translating gives CAIRLGQFSYEQYF. The full variable domain, in which reference TRBV2 and TRBJ2-7 provide the parts outside the CDR3, is EPEVTQTPSHQVTQMGQEVILRCVPISNHLYFYWYRQILGQKVEFLVSFYNNEISEKSEIFDDQFSVERPDGSNFTLKIRSTKLEDSAMYFCAIRLGQFSYEQYFGPGTRLTVT.